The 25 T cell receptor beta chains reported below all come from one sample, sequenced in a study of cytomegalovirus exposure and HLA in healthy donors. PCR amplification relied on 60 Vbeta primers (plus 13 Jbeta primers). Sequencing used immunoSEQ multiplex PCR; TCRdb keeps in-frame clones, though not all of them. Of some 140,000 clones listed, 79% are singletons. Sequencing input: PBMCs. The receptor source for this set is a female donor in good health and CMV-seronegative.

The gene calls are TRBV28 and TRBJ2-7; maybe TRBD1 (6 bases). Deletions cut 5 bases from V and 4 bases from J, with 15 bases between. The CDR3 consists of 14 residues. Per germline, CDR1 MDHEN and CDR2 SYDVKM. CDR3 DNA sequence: TGTGCCAGCAGTCCCCCACAGGGTCGGTACGAGCAGTACTTC. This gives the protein CASSPPQGRYEQYF. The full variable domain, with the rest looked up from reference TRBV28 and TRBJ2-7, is DVKVTQSSRYLVKRTGEKVFLECVQDMDHENMFWYRQDPGLGLRLIYFSYDVKMKEKGDIPEGYSVSREKKERFSLILESASTNQTSMYLCASSPPQGRYEQYFGPGTRLTVT.

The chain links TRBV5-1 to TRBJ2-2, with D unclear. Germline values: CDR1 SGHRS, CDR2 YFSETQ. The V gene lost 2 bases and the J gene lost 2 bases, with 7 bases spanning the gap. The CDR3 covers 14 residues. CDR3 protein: CASSFFGNTGELFF. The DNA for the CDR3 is TGCGCCAGCAGCTTTTTCGGTAACACCGGGGAGCTGTTTTTT.

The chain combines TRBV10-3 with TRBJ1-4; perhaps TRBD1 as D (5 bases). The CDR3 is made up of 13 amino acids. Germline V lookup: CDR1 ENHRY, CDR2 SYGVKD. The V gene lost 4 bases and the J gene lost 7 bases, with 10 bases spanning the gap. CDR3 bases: TGTGCCATCAGTGGACAGCATGGTGAAAAACTGTTTTTT. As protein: CAISGQHGEKLFF.

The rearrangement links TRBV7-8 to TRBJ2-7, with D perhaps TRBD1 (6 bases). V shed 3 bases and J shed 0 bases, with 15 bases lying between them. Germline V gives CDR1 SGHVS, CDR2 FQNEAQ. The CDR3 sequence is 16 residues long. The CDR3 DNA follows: TGTGCCAGCAGCTTGGGCAGGGGAGCCCACTCCTACGAGCAGTACTTC. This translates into CASSLGRGAHSYEQYF.

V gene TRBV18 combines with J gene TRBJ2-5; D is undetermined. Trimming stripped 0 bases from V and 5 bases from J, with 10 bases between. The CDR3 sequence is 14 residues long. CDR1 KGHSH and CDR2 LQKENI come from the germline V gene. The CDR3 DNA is TGTGCCAGCTCACCACCCGTCAGAACGGAGACCCAGTACTTC. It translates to CASSPPVRTETQYF. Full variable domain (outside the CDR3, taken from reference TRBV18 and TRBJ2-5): NAGVMQNPRHLVRRRGQEARLRCSPMKGHSHVYWYRQLPEEGLKFMVYLQKENIIDESGMPKERFSAEFPKEGPSILRIQQVVRGDSAAYFCASSPPVRTETQYFGPGTRLLVL.

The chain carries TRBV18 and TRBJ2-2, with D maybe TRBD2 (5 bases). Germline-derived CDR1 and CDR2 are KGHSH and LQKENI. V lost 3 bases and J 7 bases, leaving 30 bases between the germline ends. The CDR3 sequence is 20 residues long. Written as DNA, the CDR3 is TGTGCCAGCTCACCGGGTTTGCGACCCCTTTCTGGTGCCGGGGTCGGGGAGCTGTTTTTT. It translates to CASSPGLRPLSGAGVGELFF.

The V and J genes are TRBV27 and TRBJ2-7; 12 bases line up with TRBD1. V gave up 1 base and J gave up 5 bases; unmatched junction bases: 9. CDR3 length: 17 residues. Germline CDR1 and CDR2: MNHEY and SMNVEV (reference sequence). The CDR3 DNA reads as TGTGCCAGCAGTTTATGGCCCCCGGGACAGGGGGCCGACGAGCAGTACTTC. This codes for CASSLWPPGQGADEQYF.

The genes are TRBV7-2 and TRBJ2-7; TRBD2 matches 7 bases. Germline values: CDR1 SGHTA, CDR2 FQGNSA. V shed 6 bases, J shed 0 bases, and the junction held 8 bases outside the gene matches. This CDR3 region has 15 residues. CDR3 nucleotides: TGTGCCAGCAGTCCCGACAGCGGGATCTCCTACGAGCAGTACTTC. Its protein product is CASSPDSGISYEQYF.

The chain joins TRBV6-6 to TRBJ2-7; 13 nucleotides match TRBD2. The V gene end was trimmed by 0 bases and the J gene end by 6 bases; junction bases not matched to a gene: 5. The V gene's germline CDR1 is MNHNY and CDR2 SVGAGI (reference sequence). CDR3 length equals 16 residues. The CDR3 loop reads CASSYSGTSGNFEQYF. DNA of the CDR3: TGTGCCAGCAGTTACTCCGGGACTAGCGGGAATTTCGAGCAGTACTTC.

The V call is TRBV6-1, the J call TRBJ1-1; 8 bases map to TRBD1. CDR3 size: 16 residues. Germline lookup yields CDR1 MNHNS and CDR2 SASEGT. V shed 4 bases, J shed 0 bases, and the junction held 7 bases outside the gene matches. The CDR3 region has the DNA TGTGCCAGCAGTGTACCCGGACAGGGCCTGAACACTGAAGCTTTCTTT. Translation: CASSVPGQGLNTEAFF.

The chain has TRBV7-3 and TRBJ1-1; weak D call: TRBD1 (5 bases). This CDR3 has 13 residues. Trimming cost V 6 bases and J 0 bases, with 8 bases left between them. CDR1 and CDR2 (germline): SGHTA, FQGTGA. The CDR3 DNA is TGTGCCAGCAGTAAGGGGTTGAACACTGAAGCTTTCTTT. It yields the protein CASSKGLNTEAFF.

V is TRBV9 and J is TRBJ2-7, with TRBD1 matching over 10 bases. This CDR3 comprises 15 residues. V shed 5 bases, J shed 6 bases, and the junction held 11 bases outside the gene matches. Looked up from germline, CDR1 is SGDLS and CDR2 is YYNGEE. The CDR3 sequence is CASSSTWDRGGEQYF. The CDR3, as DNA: TGTGCCAGCAGTTCCACCTGGGACAGGGGTGGCGAGCAGTACTTC. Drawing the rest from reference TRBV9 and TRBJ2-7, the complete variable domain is DSGVTQTPKHLITATGQRVTLRCSPRSGDLSVYWYQQSLDQGLQFLIQYYNGEERAKGNILERFSAQQFPDLHSELNLSSLELGDSALYFCASSSTWDRGGEQYFGPGTRLTVT.

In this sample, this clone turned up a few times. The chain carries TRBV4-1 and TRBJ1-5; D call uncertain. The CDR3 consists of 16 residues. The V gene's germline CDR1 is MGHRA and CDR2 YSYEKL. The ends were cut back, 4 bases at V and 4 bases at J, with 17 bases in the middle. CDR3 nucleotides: TGCGCCAGCAGCCCCCGGGATGCGGGGAGGAATCAGCCCCAGCATTTT. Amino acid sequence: CASSPRDAGRNQPQHF.

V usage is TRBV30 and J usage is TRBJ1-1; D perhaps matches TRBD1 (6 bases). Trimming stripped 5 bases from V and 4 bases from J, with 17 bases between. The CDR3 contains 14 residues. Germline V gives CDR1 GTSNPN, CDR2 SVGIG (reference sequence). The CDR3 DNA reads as TGTGCCTGGCTAGAAGGGGGATGGATCACTGAAGCTTTCTTT. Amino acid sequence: CAWLEGGWITEAFF.

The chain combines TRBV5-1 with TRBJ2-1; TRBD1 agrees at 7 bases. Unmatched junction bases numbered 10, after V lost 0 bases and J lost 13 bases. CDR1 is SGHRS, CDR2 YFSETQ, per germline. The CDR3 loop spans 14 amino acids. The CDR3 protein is CASSLGDSPWGQFF. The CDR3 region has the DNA TGCGCCAGCAGCTTGGGGGACAGCCCATGGGGACAGTTCTTC.

DNA for the CDR3: TGTGCCAGCAGACCTAAGACAGGGGTAGAGACCCAGTACTTC. It yields the protein CASRPKTGVETQYF. The chain links TRBV2 to TRBJ2-5; TRBD1 matches 8 bases. The ends lost 6 bases at V and 4 bases at J; junction bases unmatched: 7. There are 14 residues in the CDR3. CDR1 SNHLY and CDR2 FYNNEI come from the germline V gene. The full variable domain, completed using reference TRBV2 and TRBJ2-5, is EPEVTQTPSHQVTQMGQEVILRCVPISNHLYFYWYRQILGQKVEFLVSFYNNEISEKSEIFDDQFSVERPDGSNFTLKIRSTKLEDSAMYFCASRPKTGVETQYFGPGTRLLVL.

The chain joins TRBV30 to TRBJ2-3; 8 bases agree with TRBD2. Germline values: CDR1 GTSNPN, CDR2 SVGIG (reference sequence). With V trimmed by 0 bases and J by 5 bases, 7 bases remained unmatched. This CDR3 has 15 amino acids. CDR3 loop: CAWSVPRGAEDTQYF. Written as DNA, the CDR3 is TGTGCCTGGAGTGTACCGCGGGGGGCTGAAGATACGCAGTATTTT.

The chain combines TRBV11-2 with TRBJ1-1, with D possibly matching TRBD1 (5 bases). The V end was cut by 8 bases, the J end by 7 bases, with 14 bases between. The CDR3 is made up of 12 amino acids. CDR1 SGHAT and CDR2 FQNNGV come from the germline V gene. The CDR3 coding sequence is TGTGCCAGCGGTTGGGGGGGTAATGAAGCTTTCTTT. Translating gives CASGWGGNEAFF.

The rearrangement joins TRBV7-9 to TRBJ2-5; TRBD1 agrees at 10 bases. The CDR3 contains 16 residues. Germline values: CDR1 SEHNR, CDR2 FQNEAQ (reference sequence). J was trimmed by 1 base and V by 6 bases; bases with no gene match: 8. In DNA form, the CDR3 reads TGTGCCAGCAGACCGCCCCGGACAGGGGGCCAAGAGACCCAGTACTTC. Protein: CASRPPRTGGQETQYF.

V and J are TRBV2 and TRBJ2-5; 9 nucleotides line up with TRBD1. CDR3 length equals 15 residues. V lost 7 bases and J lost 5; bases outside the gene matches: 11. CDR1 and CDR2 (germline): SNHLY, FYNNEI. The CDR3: CASTPGQGFRETQYF. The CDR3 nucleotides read TGTGCCAGCACTCCGGGACAGGGCTTCAGGGAGACCCAGTACTTC.

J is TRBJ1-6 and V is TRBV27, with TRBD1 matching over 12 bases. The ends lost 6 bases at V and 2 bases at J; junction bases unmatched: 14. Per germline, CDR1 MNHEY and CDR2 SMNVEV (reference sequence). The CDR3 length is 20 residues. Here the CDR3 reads CASRSVPGQGASPYNSPLHF. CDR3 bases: TGTGCCAGCAGGAGCGTGCCGGGACAGGGGGCGAGCCCCTATAATTCACCCCTCCACTTT.

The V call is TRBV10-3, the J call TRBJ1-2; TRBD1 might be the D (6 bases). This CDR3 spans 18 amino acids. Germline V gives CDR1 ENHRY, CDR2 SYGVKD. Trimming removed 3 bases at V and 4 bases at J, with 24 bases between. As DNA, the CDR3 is TGTGCCATCAGTGACCCCTGGGAGCCCAGGGGCGTAGGCTATGGCTACACCTTC. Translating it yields CAISDPWEPRGVGYGYTF.

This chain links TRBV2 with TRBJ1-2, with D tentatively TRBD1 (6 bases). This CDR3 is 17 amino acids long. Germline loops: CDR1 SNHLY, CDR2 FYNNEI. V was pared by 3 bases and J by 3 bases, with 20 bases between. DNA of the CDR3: TGTGCCAGCAGTGATTCTCAGCGACAGGACATCTACTATGGCTACACCTTC. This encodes CASSDSQRQDIYYGYTF.

CDR3 in amino acids: CASGLDARTGGPGNTIYF. In DNA form, the CDR3 reads TGTGCTAGTGGTTTGGACGCGAGAACAGGAGGGCCTGGAAACACCATATATTTT. This rearrangement joins TRBV12-5 to TRBJ1-3; possible D gene TRBD1, 5 bases. V gave up 1 base and J gave up 2 bases, with 18 bases separating them. The CDR3 runs to 18 residues. Germline CDR1 is LGHNT and CDR2 is FRNRAP.

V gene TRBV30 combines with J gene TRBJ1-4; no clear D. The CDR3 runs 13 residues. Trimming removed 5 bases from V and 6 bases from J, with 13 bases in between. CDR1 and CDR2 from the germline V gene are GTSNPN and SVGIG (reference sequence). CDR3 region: CAWDRSRDEKLFF. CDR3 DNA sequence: TGTGCCTGGGATCGGTCTCGGGATGAAAAACTGTTTTTT.